A selection of T cell receptor beta chains follows, all from one sample in a study of T cell repertoires in ileal Crohn's disease. The method was immunoSEQ multiplex PCR; TCRdb's version includes in-frame clones alone and lacks a portion of them. The data show 10,000 to 14,000 clones, roughly four fifths seen once. Sequenced: ileal tissue. These receptors were obtained from an adult with Crohn's disease. Each CDR3 is given with its conserved first and last residue. The order of the fields is V gene, J gene, clone size, D gene, CDR3 DNA, CDR3 protein. A D gene is named only where the DNA matches it firmly. Expanded clones get a size class; other rows say once, few or many, or leave the size out.

TRBV28	TRBJ2-7	NA	TRBD2	TGTGCCAGCAGTGGGACTAGCGGGGGGCCACCCTACGAGCAGTACTTC	CASSGTSGGPPYEQYF
TRBV4-1	TRBJ2-2	NA	TRBD2	TGCGCCAGCAGCCACTATCGCGGGGGGGACACCGGGGAGCTGTTTTTT	CASSHYRGGDTGELFF
TRBV27	TRBJ2-2	NA	NA	TGTGCCAGCAGTTTACGGGATGGCGGGGAGCTGTTTTTT	CASSLRDGGELFF
TRBV18	TRBJ1-1	NA	NA	TGTGCCAGCTACCCGGACACTCGAACAGGGAACACTGAAGCTTTCTTT	CASYPDTRTGNTEAFF
TRBV5-4	TRBJ1-4	NA	TRBD1	TGTGCCAGCAGCTTGGGGGGACAGGGCAGTGAAAAACTGTTTTTT	CASSLGGQGSEKLFF
TRBV5-1	TRBJ2-5	NA	NA	TGCGCCAGCAGCCCAGACATCGCTGAGACCCAGTACTTC	CASSPDIAETQYF
TRBV5-1	TRBJ1-1	once	TRBD1	TGCGCCAGCAGCTTGAGACAGGGGCTTCTGATGAACACTGAAGCTTTCTTT	CASSLRQGLLMNTEAFF
TRBV4-1	TRBJ2-5	NA	TRBD1	TGCGCCAGCAGCCGGGGCAGGGGGCTACAAGAGACCCAGTACTTC	CASSRGRGLQETQYF
TRBV19	TRBJ2-7	NA	NA	TGTGCCAGTAGTATACTCGGGGAATACGAGCAGTACTTC	CASSILGEYEQYF
TRBV19	TRBJ1-1	once	TRBD1	TGTGCCAGCATTGCGGGAATCAGGGGGATCACTGAAGCTTTCTTT	CASIAGIRGITEAFF
TRBV19	TRBJ2-6	NA	NA	TGTGCCAGTAGTATAGATCTGATTCAGGGTCTGGTTGGGGCCAACGTCCTGACTTTC	CASSIDLIQGLVGANVLTF
TRBV7-9	TRBJ2-7	NA	NA	TGTGCCAGCAGCCTCCAGGGCTACGAGCAGTACTTC	CASSLQGYEQYF
TRBV18	TRBJ2-6	NA	NA	TGTGCCAGCTCACCACGGGTCGGGACTGGGGCCAACGTCCTGACTTTC	CASSPRVGTGANVLTF
TRBV30	TRBJ1-4	NA	NA	TGTGCCTGGAGCGCGGGGCATTTAAATGAAAAACTGTTTTTT	CAWSAGHLNEKLFF
TRBV5-5	TRBJ1-2	NA	TRBD1	TGTGCCAGCAGCCACGCCGGGACAGGGGGCGGCTATGGCTACACCTTC	CASSHAGTGGGYGYTF
TRBV9	TRBJ1-6	NA	NA	TGTGCCAGCAGCTTGAAGGGGTCGGGTAATTCACCCCTCCACTTT	CASSLKGSGNSPLHF
TRBV6-5	TRBJ2-7	NA	TRBD2	TGTGCCAGCAGCACAAGCGGGGGAACCTACGAGCAGTACTTC	CASSTSGGTYEQYF
TRBV5-1	TRBJ1-3	NA	NA	TGCGCCAGCAGCTTGGATGGCACTGCGAGGAACACCATATATTTT	CASSLDGTARNTIYF
TRBV10-3	TRBJ1-6	NA	TRBD1	TGTGCCATCAGCGATGACAGGGTTGTCCGAAATTCACCCCTCCACTTT	CAISDDRVVRNSPLHF
TRBV10-1	TRBJ2-1	NA	NA	TGCGCCAGCAGCGCAGGGTACAATGAGCAGTTCTTC	CASSAGYNEQFF
TRBV6-5	TRBJ1-1	once	TRBD1	TGTGCCAGTCGACCAGGGGGCAGCAGGAACACTGAAGCTTTCTTT	CASRPGGSRNTEAFF
TRBV9	TRBJ1-2	once	TRBD1	TGTGCCAGCAGGGCCGGGACAGGGAGTGGGGGCTACACCTTC	CASRAGTGSGGYTF
TRBV28	TRBJ1-3	NA	NA	TGTGCCAGCATCTTAGGGGGAGCTGGAAACACCATATATTTT	CASILGGAGNTIYF
TRBV7-2	TRBJ2-2	NA	NA	TGTGCCAGCAGCTACGGGCGGGTTTTTACCGGGGAGCTGTTTTTT	CASSYGRVFTGELFF
TRBV29-1	TRBJ1-6	few	TRBD1	TGCAGCGCGATGACAGGGTATGATAATTCACCCCTCCACTTT	CSAMTGYDNSPLHF
TRBV6-6	TRBJ2-4	NA	NA	TGTGCCAGCAGTTACTCGTCAGGGGATGGGGACATTCAGTACTTC	CASSYSSGDGDIQYF
TRBV9	TRBJ2-1	NA	NA	TGTGCCAGCAGCGTTGGACACCCTCAGAATGAGCAGTTCTTC	CASSVGHPQNEQFF
TRBV19	TRBJ2-3	NA	NA	TGTGCCAGTAGTATAGCCGGCAGGTCCAGTGATACGCAGTATTTT	CASSIAGRSSDTQYF
TRBV5-1	TRBJ2-2	NA	NA	TGCGCCAGCAGCTTGGAAGGTAGCGGCACCGGGGAGCTGTTTTTT	CASSLEGSGTGELFF
TRBV19	TRBJ2-3	NA	NA	TGTGCCAGTAGGGGACAAGGGGTAGATACGCAGTATTTT	CASRGQGVDTQYF
TRBV18	TRBJ1-2	NA	NA	TGTGCCAGCTCACCAGGGCCGAGGGGGAACTATGGCTACACCTTC	CASSPGPRGNYGYTF
TRBV7-2	TRBJ1-2	few	TRBD1	TGTGCCAGCAGCCCGGGACAGGGGGCGCATGGCTACACCTTC	CASSPGQGAHGYTF
TRBV7-6	TRBJ2-3	once	NA	TGTGCCAGCAGCTTAGCAGGGGGTTGGAAAGATACGCAGTATTTT	CASSLAGGWKDTQYF
TRBV5-1	TRBJ2-3	NA	TRBD2	TGCGCCAGCAGCCTGACTAGCGGGGGGCTCACAGATACGCAGTATTTT	CASSLTSGGLTDTQYF
TRBV10-3	TRBJ1-4	few	NA	TGTGCCATCAGCCCTACGGGGGAAAAACTGTTTTTT	CAISPTGEKLFF
TRBV29-1	TRBJ1-2	once	TRBD1	TGCAGCGTTTCAGGGACAGGGAGGGGCTACACCTTC	CSVSGTGRGYTF
TRBV19	TRBJ1-2	NA	NA	TGTGCCAGTTCGGACTATGGCTACACCTTC	CASSDYGYTF
TRBV4-1	TRBJ2-1	NA	NA	TGCGCCAGCAGCCCGGGACTCTACAATGAGCAGTTCTTC	CASSPGLYNEQFF
TRBV4-3	TRBJ2-3	once	NA	TGCGCCAGCAGCCAAGATATTGAGGGATCTCGCACAGATACGCAGTATTTT	CASSQDIEGSRTDTQYF
TRBV5-1	TRBJ1-2	NA	TRBD1	TGCGCCAGCAGCTTGGCAGGGGTCAGGGGGCTGTATAATGGCTACACCTTC	CASSLAGVRGLYNGYTF
TRBV29-1	TRBJ2-5	once	TRBD1	TGCAGCGTGAACCGACAGGGAAAAGAGACCCAGTACTTC	CSVNRQGKETQYF
TRBV4-2	TRBJ2-5	once	TRBD2	TGTGCCAGCAGCCAAGAGGGAGTGGCGGGGGGAGAGACCCAGTACTTC	CASSQEGVAGGETQYF
TRBV11-2	TRBJ1-5	NA	NA	TGTGCCAGCAGCTTAGTACAGGGTCACAATCAGCCCCAGCATTTT	CASSLVQGHNQPQHF
TRBV7-2	TRBJ1-2	few	NA	TGTGCCAGCAGCCTCCTGGGGGGGAGCTATGGCTACACCTTC	CASSLLGGSYGYTF
TRBV28	TRBJ1-2	NA	NA	TGTGCCAGCAGTCCGAGGCCGACAGCGAGTACCTATGGCTACACCTTC	CASSPRPTASTYGYTF
TRBV2	TRBJ2-3	once	NA	TGTGCCAGCTCCGGAGAGGGGGGCACAGATACGCAGTATTTT	CASSGEGGTDTQYF
TRBV5-1	TRBJ1-6	NA	TRBD1	TGCGCCAGCAGCTTACGACAGGGGGTTGATTCACCCCTCCACTTT	CASSLRQGVDSPLHF
TRBV4-2	TRBJ2-1	NA	NA	TGTGCCAGCAGCCAAGATTTATCGTCCTCCTACAATGAGCAGTTCTTC	CASSQDLSSSYNEQFF
TRBV11-2	TRBJ2-3	NA	TRBD2	TGTGCCAGCAGCTCAGACCGGGAGGGTGGGTATTTT	CASSSDREGGYF
TRBV2	TRBJ1-5	NA	NA	TGTGCCAGCAGTGAACGTTGGGGCCAGGATCAGCCCCAGCATTTT	CASSERWGQDQPQHF
TRBV4-3	TRBJ1-4	few	NA	TGCGCCAGCAGCCAAGATACTGGCGGAGAAAAACTGTTTTTT	CASSQDTGGEKLFF
TRBV27	TRBJ2-3	NA	NA	TGTGCCAGCAGTTTTAGCCCGTTGGATACGCAGTATTTT	CASSFSPLDTQYF
TRBV28	TRBJ1-4	once	TRBD1	TGTGCCAGCAGTTTATTACAACGGGTCCGCCGGGGACAGGGGACTAATGAAAAACTGTTTTTT	CASSLLQRVRRGQGTNEKLFF
TRBV6-6	TRBJ2-3	NA	TRBD1	TGTGCCAGCAGTAACAGGGGTGGGCCAGATACGCAGTATTTT	CASSNRGGPDTQYF
TRBV5-1	TRBJ1-1	few	TRBD1	TGCGCCAGCAGGGCGCTATCCGGGACAGACATCTCTGAAGCTTTCTTT	CASRALSGTDISEAFF
TRBV28	TRBJ1-5	NA	TRBD1	TGTGCCAGCAGTTCGGGACAGGGATCAGTGATTCAGCCCCAGCATTTT	CASSSGQGSVIQPQHF
TRBV7-9	TRBJ1-1	few	TRBD1	TGTGCCAGCAGCTATCACAGGGGGGAGAACACTGAAGCTTTCTTT	CASSYHRGENTEAFF
TRBV2	TRBJ1-2	NA	NA	TGTGCCAGCAATACAGGGATGGGGGACTATGGCTACACCTTC	CASNTGMGDYGYTF
TRBV15	TRBJ1-1	NA	TRBD1	TGTGCCACCAGCAGATACCAGGGGGCGCCGGGAGCTTTCTTT	CATSRYQGAPGAFF